These 32 T cell receptor beta chains share one sample of origin, sequenced in a study of T cell repertoires in cytomegalovirus infection. MiXCR was run by TCRdb on the reads, yielding one entry per CDR3 protein. The sample gives tens of thousands of distinct CDR3 sequences, approximately 24% of which show up once; roughly 50% is in the top ten. These receptors have no identified antigens. The sample here was CD8+ T cells from cultured PBMCs, taken from culture after CMV antigen stimulation. These receptors were taken from a human donor in good health (CMV status not recorded). Some clones in this sample may be carry-over from other donors' samples.

The rearrangement uses TRBV7-9 and TRBJ2-2; no clear D gene. The CDR3 sequence is 19 residues long. Trimming pared 0 bases from V and 0 bases from J, leaving 17 bases between. The germline V gene encodes CDR1 SEHNR and CDR2 FQNEAQ (reference sequence). CDR3 DNA sequence: TGTGCCAGCAGCTTAGCGGGAAGAGGACCCTCGGCGAACACCGGGGAGCTGTTTTTT. Translating gives CASSLAGRGPSANTGELFF.

This rearrangement joins TRBV29-1 to TRBJ1-2; D remains unclear. The V end lost 1 base, the J end lost 6 bases, and 15 bases lay between the germline ends. Germline V gene sequence: CDR1 SQVTM, CDR2 ANQGSEA. The CDR3 totals 14 residues. The DNA of the CDR3 is TGCAGCGTTGAAGCCGGCGGCTCGTGGAATGGCTACACCTTC. It is translated as CSVEAGGSWNGYTF.

This clonotype was detected a few times. The chain combines TRBV27 with TRBJ2-3; TRBD1 matches 8 bases. Losses at the gene ends were 3 bases for V and 2 bases for J; bases not matched to a gene: 4. Germline V CDR1 and CDR2: MNHEY, SMNVEV (reference sequence). The CDR3 consists of 15 residues. This chain's CDR3 is CASSLMTGATDTQYF. The CDR3 DNA is TGTGCCAGCAGTTTGATGACAGGGGCCACAGATACGCAGTATTTT.

This clonotype has more than one count but fewer than ten. The DNA of the CDR3 is TGTGCCAGCAGTGACGGGACAGGGGGCAATGAGCAGTTCTTC. Amino acids: CASSDGTGGNEQFF. This chain uses TRBV6-4 with TRBJ2-1; 11 bases map to TRBD1. Germline assignment: CDR1 MRHNA and CDR2 SNTAGT. CDR3 length equals 14 residues. The V segment lost 2 bases and the J segment 6 bases; nucleotides outside the gene matches: 0.

The chain employs TRBV4-3 and TRBJ2-7, with 9 bases identical to TRBD2. With 1 base clipped from V and 5 bases from J, the junction kept 9 bases outside the gene matches. The CDR3 is 16 amino acids. CDR1 LGHNA and CDR2 YSLEER come from the germline V gene. The CDR3 is CASSQALAGGGDEQYF. The CDR3 DNA reads TGCGCCAGCAGCCAAGCGTTGGCGGGAGGGGGCGACGAGCAGTACTTC.

In this sample, this clonotype turned up a few times. The chain recombines TRBV20-1 with TRBJ1-1, with 10 bases identical to TRBD1. V trimming: 2 bases; J trimming: 6 bases; junction bases outside the gene matches: 6. The CDR3 runs 14 residues. Looked up from germline, CDR1 is DFQATT and CDR2 is SNEGSKA (reference sequence). For the CDR3, the DNA is TGCAGTGCTAGATCGGGGACAGGGGACGCTGAAGCTTTCTTT. Its protein product is CSARSGTGDAEAFF.

V is TRBV7-2 and J is TRBJ2-1, with 8 positions matching TRBD2. The CDR3 is 16 residues long. The germline V gene has CDR1 SGHTA and CDR2 FQGNSA. The trim removed 5 bases at V and 7 bases at J, leaving 13 bases unmatched. The CDR3 sequence: CASSQGLASGYNEQFF. The CDR3 DNA reads TGTGCCAGCAGCCAGGGATTAGCTAGCGGGTATAATGAGCAGTTCTTC.

The chain recombines TRBV6-1 with TRBJ2-5, with D possibly TRBD2 on 5 matching bases. This CDR3 is built from 15 residues. Germline V lookup: CDR1 MNHNS, CDR2 SASEGT. V shed 5 bases and J shed 1 base, with 14 bases lying between them. The CDR3 bases are TGTGCCAGCAGTACAACCGTAGGAGGCCAAGAGACCCAGTACTTC. It codes for CASSTTVGGQETQYF.

This clonotype has only a few counts. J is TRBJ1-5 and V is TRBV20-1; the D is unclear. Germline lookup yields CDR1 DFQATT and CDR2 SNEGSKA (reference sequence). The CDR3 has 17 residues. V gave up 6 bases and J gave up 4 bases, with 25 bases separating them. The CDR3 DNA reads TGCAGTGCCCCCGATCCCAGTCATGTAGGGTTGAATCAGCCCCAGCATTTT. This encodes CSAPDPSHVGLNQPQHF.

The rearrangement joins TRBV6-5 to TRBJ2-1, with 7 bases fitting TRBD1. From germline, CDR1 is MNHEY and CDR2 SVGAGI. The CDR3 has 15 residues. J gave up 0 bases and V 5 bases, and 4 bases lay outside the gene matches. The CDR3 DNA reads as TGTGCCAGCAGTGTACAGGGGAGCTCCTACAATGAGCAGTTCTTC. It is translated as CASSVQGSSYNEQFF.

The chain couples TRBV5-6 to TRBJ1-1; D may be TRBD1 (6 bases). Germline V gives CDR1 SGHDT, CDR2 YYEEEE. V lost 3 bases and J 0 bases, leaving 9 bases between the germline ends. This CDR3 is built from 14 residues. CDR3 DNA sequence: TGTGCCAGCAGCTCCAGGGGTGTGAACACTGAAGCTTTCTTT. It encodes CASSSRGVNTEAFF.

Of note for this clonotype: A much larger clone differs from this one at a single base, so this may be a read error. The chain recombines TRBV5-5 with TRBJ1-1; perhaps TRBD1 as D (6 bases). CDR1 SGHKS and CDR2 YYEKEE come from the germline V gene (reference sequence). This CDR3 has 14 residues. Trimming left V 2 bases short and J 4 bases short, with 12 bases between. CDR3 amino acids: CASSLQGGGTEAFF. The CDR3 nucleotides are TGTGCCAGCAGCTTACAGGGAGGAGGCACTGAAGCTTTCTTT.

This clonotype was recorded a few times. The gene calls are TRBV6-5 and TRBJ1-4, with 8 bases lining up with TRBD1. J lost 7 bases, V lost 2 bases, and 6 bases had no gene match. The CDR3 length is 15 residues. Looked up from germline, CDR1 is MNHEY and CDR2 is SVGAGI. CDR3 protein: CASSYDRGLSEKLFF. The CDR3 DNA follows: TGTGCCAGCAGTTACGACAGGGGTTTGAGTGAAAAACTGTTTTTT.

This clonotype was recorded a few times. V gene TRBV5-1 combines with J gene TRBJ2-5, with a tentative D call TRBD1 (5 bases). Trimming took off 3 bases at V and 4 bases at J, with 13 bases between the two ends. Germline V lookup: CDR1 SGHRS, CDR2 YFSETQ. The CDR3 contains 14 residues. CDR3 amino acids: CASSSPGFPETQYF. The CDR3 DNA reads TGCGCCAGCAGCTCCCCAGGGTTCCCAGAGACCCAGTACTTC.

This clonotype showed up just a few times. The genes are TRBV7-6 and TRBJ2-7; 8 nucleotides line up with TRBD2. The CDR3 totals 15 residues. Per germline, CDR1 SGHVS and CDR2 FNYEAQ. The junction had 10 bases not matched to a gene; V was cut back by 5 bases and J by 4 bases. The DNA of the CDR3 is TGTGCCAGCAGCCCTCGGGGGGGCTCGTCTTACGAGCAGTACTTC. Translating it yields CASSPRGGSSYEQYF.

The chain carries TRBV27 and TRBJ1-6; D may be TRBD1 (5 bases). This CDR3 is built from 16 residues. V shed 4 bases and J shed 4 bases, with 14 bases lying between them. Germline-derived CDR1 and CDR2 are MNHEY and SMNVEV (reference sequence). The CDR3 spells CASSSTGTAYNSPLHF. CDR3 in DNA: TGTGCCAGCAGTTCTACCGGGACGGCTTATAATTCACCCCTCCACTTT.

The gene calls are TRBV10-3 and TRBJ1-5, with D hard to call. Germline assignment: CDR1 ENHRY and CDR2 SYGVKD. Trimming pared 8 bases from V and 0 bases from J, leaving 8 bases between. The CDR3 is 13 residues long. CDR3 sequence: CAIGPVSNQPQHF. For the CDR3, the DNA is TGTGCCATCGGGCCAGTTAGCAATCAGCCCCAGCATTTT.

This clonotype occurred a few times. This chain joins TRBV29-1 and TRBJ2-2; 8 bases match TRBD2. Germline trimming cut 1 base from V and 5 bases from J; bases unmatched to any gene: 6. Per germline, CDR1 SQVTM and CDR2 ANQGSEA. The CDR3 runs to 15 residues. CDR3 sequence (DNA): TGCAGCGTTGAAGCGGGGGGGGACTTAACCGGGGAGCTGTTTTTT. Its translation is CSVEAGGDLTGELFF.

There are a few counts of this clonotype. The chain carries TRBV19 and TRBJ1-5; tentatively, D is TRBD1 (5 bases). The germline V and J ends were trimmed by 7 bases and 1 base, with 14 bases remaining between them. CDR3 size: 15 residues. Per the germline V gene, CDR1 is LNHDA and CDR2 is SQIVND (reference sequence). In nucleotides, the CDR3 is TGTGCCAGTACCCTCGGGGGGTTGAGCAATCAGCCCCAGCATTTT. Translated, it gives CASTLGGLSNQPQHF. The variable domain in full, with the rest retrieved from reference TRBV19 and TRBJ1-5, is DGGITQSPKYLFRKEGQNVTLSCEQNLNHDAMYWYRQDPGQGLRLIYYSQIVNDFQKGDIAEGYSVSREKKESFPLTVTSAQKNPTAFYLCASTLGGLSNQPQHFGDGTRLSIL.

This clonotype was detected a few times. This chain links TRBV20-1 with TRBJ2-2, with 9 nucleotides matching TRBD2. V shed 0 bases and J 4 bases; nucleotides not matched to a gene: 3. The CDR3 extends over 15 amino acids. Germline CDR1 reads DFQATT; CDR2 reads SNEGSKA (reference sequence). The CDR3 spells CSARDGGRGTGELFF. CDR3 sequence (DNA): TGCAGTGCTAGAGACGGCGGGAGGGGCACCGGGGAGCTGTTTTTT.

In this sample, this clonotype turned up once. The chain has TRBV27 and TRBJ1-1; the D gene is possibly TRBD1 (5 bases). The V gene lost 3 bases and the J gene lost 4 bases, with 9 bases spanning the gap. Germline V CDR1 and CDR2: MNHEY, SMNVEV (reference sequence). The CDR3 covers 13 residues. This CDR3 reads CASSLLGLTEAFF. CDR3 coding DNA: TGTGCCAGCAGTTTGTTGGGGCTCACTGAAGCTTTCTTT.

CDR3 DNA sequence: TGTGCCAGCAGCTTGGGGCTTGGCTACACCTTC. Amino acids: CASSLGLGYTF. The chain employs TRBV5-6 and TRBJ1-2; no reliable D call. The germline CDR1 and CDR2 sequences are SGHDT and YYEEEE. V lost 0 bases and J lost 7, with 4 bases in between. This CDR3 region has 11 residues.

This clonotype was picked up a small number of times. The V call is TRBV6-2 or TRBV6-3, the J call TRBJ2-1; 13 nucleotides agree with TRBD2. The CDR3 is made up of 16 amino acids. Losses at the gene ends were 0 bases for V and 7 bases for J; bases not matched to a gene: 3. Germline V gene data show CDR1 as MNHEY and CDR2 as SVGEGT. CDR3 in amino acids: CASSYSGTSGKNEQFF. The CDR3, as DNA: TGTGCCAGCAGTTACTCAGGGACTAGCGGGAAGAATGAGCAGTTCTTC.

The table lists this clonotype with a few counts. This sequence joins TRBV11-2 and TRBJ2-7; D is possibly TRBD1 (5 bases). The V and J ends lost 0 bases and 4 bases respectively, with 13 bases between them. From germline, CDR1 is SGHAT and CDR2 FQNNGV. The CDR3 totals 15 residues. CDR3 nucleotides: TGTGCCAGCAGCTTAGATCCGGCAGGGCCTTACGAGCAGTACTTC. It codes for CASSLDPAGPYEQYF.

The table lists this clonotype with many counts. This chain uses TRBV6-2 or TRBV6-3 with TRBJ2-7; TRBD2 matches 10 bases. J gave up 2 bases and V 4 bases, and 2 bases lay outside the gene matches. This CDR3 has 14 residues. In germline, CDR1 is MNHEY, CDR2 SVGEGT. CDR3 residues: CASSWSGRAYEQYF. CDR3 DNA sequence: TGTGCCAGCAGTTGGAGCGGGAGGGCCTACGAGCAGTACTTC.

The V gene is TRBV27, the J gene TRBJ2-3; 7 nucleotides match TRBD1. CDR1 MNHEY and CDR2 SMNVEV come from the germline V gene (reference sequence). The junction had 9 bases not matched to a gene; V was cut back by 5 bases and J by 4 bases. The CDR3 is made up of 15 amino acids. The CDR3: CASSLRTGRSDTQYF. Written as DNA, the CDR3 is TGTGCCAGCAGTCTCCGGACAGGTAGATCAGATACGCAGTATTTT.

This chain uses TRBV19 with TRBJ2-7, with D possibly being TRBD1 (5 bases). The length of the CDR3 is 13 residues. V was pared by 5 bases and J by 6 bases, with 14 bases between. The germline CDR1 and CDR2 sequences are LNHDA and SQIVND (reference sequence). The CDR3 protein is CASSASQGSEQYF. In DNA, the CDR3 is TGTGCCAGTAGTGCAAGTCAGGGATCCGAGCAGTACTTC.

This chain links TRBV19 with TRBJ2-7; D is ambiguous. The V end lost 7 bases, the J end lost 4 bases, and 8 bases lay between the germline ends. The CDR3 covers 11 residues. From germline, CDR1 is LNHDA and CDR2 SQIVND (reference sequence). Here the CDR3 reads CASNDGYEQYF. DNA for the CDR3: TGTGCCAGTAATGACGGTTACGAGCAGTACTTC.

This clonotype was counted between two and nine times. The V call is TRBV9, the J call TRBJ2-5; D is possibly TRBD1 or TRBD2 (5 bases each). With 0 bases removed from V and 7 bases from J, the gap between germline ends came to 13 bases. Germline V gene data show CDR1 as SGDLS and CDR2 as YYNGEE. The CDR3 is 14 residues long. CDR3 nucleotides: TGTGCCAGCAGCGTAGGCTGGGGGACCGCGACCCAGTACTTC. This encodes CASSVGWGTATQYF.

The chain is built from TRBV29-1 and TRBJ2-3, with TRBD1 as a possible D gene (6 bases). Germline values: CDR1 SQVTM, CDR2 ANQGSEA. The ends were cut back, 0 bases at V and 6 bases at J, with 25 bases in the middle. The CDR3 covers 18 residues. DNA of the CDR3: TGCAGCGTTGAAGATCTTGTATTTGAGGCAGGGGAGTCGGATACGCAGTATTTT. This sequence encodes CSVEDLVFEAGESDTQYF.

This chain joins TRBV5-1 and TRBJ2-3; TRBD1 aligns across 10 bases. The ends lost 5 bases at V and 0 bases at J; junction bases unmatched: 12. The CDR3 is made up of 18 amino acids. Germline loops: CDR1 SGHRS, CDR2 YFSETQ. In nucleotides, the CDR3 is TGCGCCAGCAGTTACTCCGATGGGACAGGGGTGAGCACAGATACGCAGTATTTT. Amino acids: CASSYSDGTGVSTDTQYF.

This clonotype has ten or more counts. The V call is TRBV7-2, the J call TRBJ2-5; D is perhaps TRBD1 or TRBD2 (5 bases each). Germline V gene lookup returns CDR1 SGHTA and CDR2 FQGNSA. CDR3 length: 13 residues. The ends were cut back, 0 bases at V and 4 bases at J, with 6 bases in the middle. CDR3 amino acids: CASSLARGETQYF. CDR3 DNA: TGTGCCAGCAGCTTAGCGAGGGGAGAGACCCAGTACTTC. The full variable domain, rest sourced from reference TRBV7-2 and TRBJ2-5, is GAGVSQSPSNKVTEKGKDVELRCDPISGHTALYWYRQSLGQGLEFLIYFQGNSAPDKSGLPSDRFSAERTGGSVSTLTIQRTQQEDSAVYLCASSLARGETQYFGPGTRLLVL.